The 13 T cell receptor beta chains reported below all come from one sample, sequenced in a study of shared clonotypes between healthy human individuals. TCRdb's table, derived via immunoSEQ multiplex PCR, lists solely in-frame clones and lacks some. This sample yields roughly 1,100,000 clones, of which roughly 80% are seen a single time; 1.4% belongs to the top ten. Sequenced: memory CD4+ T cells sorted from blood. The subset: CD45RA-negative fraction. These receptors originate from a young man in good health.

The chain joins TRBV19 to TRBJ2-3, with TRBD2 matching 11 bases. Germline assignment: CDR1 LNHDA and CDR2 SQIVND (reference sequence). V shed 5 bases, J shed 1 base, and the junction held 8 bases outside the gene matches. The CDR3 is 17 residues long. The CDR3 protein is CASSRSGRALGTDTQYF. CDR3 DNA: TGTGCCAGTAGTCGTAGCGGGAGGGCCCTTGGCACAGATACGCAGTATTTT.

V usage is TRBV19 and J usage is TRBJ2-5; TRBD2 is a possible D gene (5 bases). This CDR3 has 13 residues. Per the germline V gene, CDR1 is LNHDA and CDR2 is SQIVND (reference sequence). V was shortened by 3 bases and J by 7 bases, with 12 bases between the two germline ends. This chain's CDR3 is CASSIGSGGTQYF. CDR3 nucleotide sequence: TGTGCCAGTAGTATTGGGTCAGGAGGGACCCAGTACTTC. Full variable domain (missing parts from reference TRBV19 and TRBJ2-5): DGGITQSPKYLFRKEGQNVTLSCEQNLNHDAMYWYRQDPGQGLRLIYYSQIVNDFQKGDIAEGYSVSREKKESFPLTVTSAQKNPTAFYLCASSIGSGGTQYFGPGTRLLVL.

The rearrangement uses TRBV2 and TRBJ2-2; no definite D call. Germline CDR1 SNHLY, CDR2 FYNNEI. Trimming removed 4 bases from V and 3 bases from J, with 9 bases in between. The CDR3 consists of 14 residues. The CDR3 sequence is CASSGWVDTGELFF. The DNA for the CDR3 is TGTGCCAGCAGTGGGTGGGTGGACACCGGGGAGCTGTTTTTT.

This clone has a handful of counts. The chain recombines TRBV19 with TRBJ2-7, with 9 bases matching TRBD2. The germline gives CDR1 LNHDA, CDR2 SQIVND (reference sequence). V shed 3 bases, J shed 5 bases, and the junction held 11 bases outside the gene matches. This CDR3 comprises 16 residues. The CDR3 protein is CASSMEGLAGYHEQYF. CDR3 in DNA: TGTGCCAGTAGTATGGAAGGGCTAGCGGGATACCACGAGCAGTACTTC.

The genes are TRBV6-6 and TRBJ1-5; maybe TRBD1 (6 bases). This CDR3 is 12 amino acids long. CDR1 MNHNY and CDR2 SVGAGI come from the germline V gene (reference sequence). V was pared by 6 bases and J by 7 bases, with 10 bases between. The CDR3 here is CASSEGGQPQHF. As DNA, the CDR3 is TGTGCCAGCAGCGAGGGGGGGCAGCCCCAGCATTTT.

The chain carries TRBV2 and TRBJ2-3; TRBD2 aligns across 14 bases. The CDR3 contains 14 residues. The junction had 6 bases not matched to a gene; V was cut back by 6 bases and J by 10 bases. Per germline, CDR1 SNHLY and CDR2 FYNNEI. The CDR3 here is CASSLGTSGRPQYF. In DNA, the CDR3 is TGTGCCAGCAGCCTCGGGACTAGCGGGAGACCGCAGTATTTT.

CDR3 in DNA: TGTGCCAGTTCTTGGACTGATACAGATACGCAGTATTTT. It codes for CASSWTDTDTQYF. V is TRBV6-1 and J is TRBJ2-3, with a weak D call TRBD2 (5 bases). Germline CDR1 is MNHNS and CDR2 is SASEGT. V lost 9 bases and J 3 bases, leaving 13 bases between the germline ends. This CDR3 spans 13 amino acids.

This clone occurred once. The chain uses TRBV2 and TRBJ1-2; 9 bases are shared with TRBD1. V lost 8 bases and J lost 7; bases outside the gene matches: 8. This CDR3 is 13 amino acids long. Germline CDR1 and CDR2: SNHLY and FYNNEI. CDR3 DNA sequence: TGTGCCAGCTCGAGGGACAGGGAGAGTGGCTACACCTTC. Amino acid sequence: CASSRDRESGYTF.

The chain combines TRBV7-8 with TRBJ2-1; 14 bases are shared with TRBD2. The CDR3 is 17 residues long. The ends lost 5 bases at V and 7 bases at J; junction bases unmatched: 10. CDR1 is SGHVS and CDR2 is FQNEAQ in the germline V gene. The CDR3 DNA sequence: TGTGCCAGCAGCCCCTCGCCGGGACTAGCGGGAGCAAATGAGCAGTTCTTC. Its translation: CASSPSPGLAGANEQFF.

This clone has only one observation. In nucleotides, the CDR3 is TGTGCCAGCAGCAACTCGGCTGGTTACGAGCAGTACTTC. This encodes CASSNSAGYEQYF. This chain links TRBV11-1 with TRBJ2-7; D unresolved. Germline CDR1 is SGHAT and CDR2 is FQDESV (reference sequence). This CDR3 spans 13 amino acids. The V and J ends lost 5 bases and 4 bases respectively, with 12 bases between them.

V usage is TRBV30 and J usage is TRBJ1-3, with D maybe TRBD1 (5 bases). V was shortened by 2 bases and J by 4 bases, with 15 bases between the two germline ends. The CDR3 length is 15 residues. CDR1 and CDR2 from the germline V gene are GTSNPN and SVGIG (reference sequence). The CDR3 protein is CAWSPPGLSGNTIYF. The CDR3 region has the DNA TGTGCCTGGAGTCCTCCGGGACTTTCGGGAAACACCATATATTTT.

The chain uses TRBV7-2 and TRBJ2-1, with unresolved D. CDR3 size: 14 residues. The germline V gene encodes CDR1 SGHTA and CDR2 FQGNSA. Trimming stripped 5 bases from V and 2 bases from J, with 10 bases between. The DNA for the CDR3 is TGTGCCAGCAGCCTAGATTATACCTACAATGAGCAGTTCTTC. This translates into CASSLDYTYNEQFF.

In its sample, this clone was seen once. The chain is built from TRBV5-1 and TRBJ2-1; D uncertain. Germline CDR1 and CDR2: SGHRS and YFSETQ. Trimming took off 6 bases at V and 8 bases at J, with 18 bases between the two ends. The CDR3 loop spans 14 amino acids. The CDR3 protein is CASKTGSYWDEQFF. In DNA, the CDR3 is TGCGCCAGCAAAACCGGGTCCTACTGGGATGAGCAGTTCTTC.